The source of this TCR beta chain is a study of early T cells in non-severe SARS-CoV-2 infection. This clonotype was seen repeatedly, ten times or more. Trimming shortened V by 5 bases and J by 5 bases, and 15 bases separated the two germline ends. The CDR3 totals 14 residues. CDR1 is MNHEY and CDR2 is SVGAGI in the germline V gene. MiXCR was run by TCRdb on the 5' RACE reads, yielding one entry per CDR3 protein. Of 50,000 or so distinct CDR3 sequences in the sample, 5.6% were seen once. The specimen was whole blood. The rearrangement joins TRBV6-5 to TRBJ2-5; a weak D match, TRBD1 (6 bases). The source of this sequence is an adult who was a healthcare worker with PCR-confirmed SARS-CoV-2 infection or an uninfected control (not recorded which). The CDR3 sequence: CASSQGTPRETQYF. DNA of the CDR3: TGTGCCAGCAGTCAGGGGACACCCAGGGAGACCCAGTACTTC.